This TCR beta chain was recovered during a study of blood T cells in healthy people across ages. A sample-barcoded 5' primer and a J-beta primer mix were used in a second PCR of roughly 6 to 12 cycles. MiXCR was run by TCRdb on the 5' RACE reads, yielding one entry per CDR3 protein. Among 1.8 million or so distinct CDR3 sequences listed, approximately 40% were seen once. CDR1 is DFQATT and CDR2 is SNEGSKA in the germline V gene (reference sequence). V dropped 6 bases and J dropped 4 bases, with 18 bases sitting between them. This CDR3 spans 14 amino acids. V is TRBV20-1 and J is TRBJ2-5, with D possibly being TRBD2 (6 bases). The sequence derives from a human donor in good health. Sequencing was done on a sample of blood. The CDR3 DNA is TGCAGTGCCCCCGGCGGGGTCGGCCCAGAGACCCAGTACTTC. Its translation: CSAPGGVGPETQYF.